The entry that follows covers one T cell receptor (beta chain) sequence. The antigen remains unidentified. The donors, healthy Caucasians from Russia, were aged roughly 6 to 90. A second PCR of about 7 to 12 cycles used a sample-barcoded 5' primer and a J-beta primer mix. Every cDNA molecule bore a tag from a template-switch adaptor containing 12 random nucleotides. One entry per CDR3 protein results from TCRdb running MiXCR on the 5' RACE reads. The sample yields hundreds of thousands of distinct CDR3 sequences, around 38% seen once. The sample originates from a study of blood T cells in healthy people across ages. The CDR3 sequence is 15 residues long. V shed 2 bases and J shed 2 bases, with 16 bases lying between them. CDR1 and CDR2 from the germline V gene are DFQATT and SNEGSKA (reference sequence). Regarding the study as a whole: In these data, TCR beta diversity tracked strongly with naive T cell percentage.

This sequence originates from an elderly man in good health. Sequencing used blood. The chain recombines TRBV20-1 with TRBJ2-7; no firm D call. In nucleotides, the CDR3 is TGCAGTGCTAGAAACGTCCGGGCCGTTACCTACGAGCAGTACTTC. Translating gives CSARNVRAVTYEQYF.